The sequence of this T cell receptor beta chain was determined in a study of early stage breast cancer tumors. Study-wide background: ER+/PR+/HER2- status applied to about 75% of the 16 invasive breast tumors. Study-wide results and limits: Bulk DNA sequencing of unsorted cells missed chain pairing and markers.

Germline V gene lookup returns CDR1 SGHNT and CDR2 YYREEE (reference sequence). The CDR3 is made up of 16 amino acids. The ends lost 4 bases at V and 4 bases at J; junction bases unmatched: 11. Comments on this clone: Its antigen is not identified.

Some clones are missing from TCRdb's copy, which holds only in-frame ones; the method was immunoSEQ multiplex PCR. The sample shows roughly 30,000 clones, approximately 70% of them seen only once. The J gene is TRBJ1-3, the V gene TRBV5-4; TRBD1 aligns across 7 bases. The receptor was derived from a person in their 40s with breast cancer. The specimen sequenced was blood. CDR3 sequence reads: CASSPQQQGTGNTIYF. CDR3 DNA sequence: TGTGCCAGCAGCCCTCAACAACAGGGGACGGGAAACACCATATATTTT.